This T cell receptor beta chain was sequenced for a study of blood T cell repertoires in COVID-19. Per the authors' pipeline: Amplification with reference gene primers provided the estimates of nucleated cell counts. Only in-frame clones appear in the TCRdb table, and some are missing; sequencing was by immunoSEQ multiplex PCR. From that table come the V and J calls and clone size; the DNA was used to work out D and trimming. Here the sample spans over 150,000 clones, 91% being singletons. Sequencing was carried out using peripheral blood. The clonotype originates from a man in his forties or fifties with acute or convalescent COVID-19.

The CDR3 region is CASSQRSGREWEQYF. CDR3 sequence (DNA): TGCGCCAGCAGCCAACGTAGCGGGAGGGAATGGGAGCAGTACTTC. The chain is built from TRBV4-1 and TRBJ2-7; 11 nucleotides agree with TRBD2. In germline, CDR1 is MGHRA, CDR2 YSYEKL. CDR3 length: 15 amino acids. V shed 2 bases, J shed 7 bases, and the junction held 7 bases outside the gene matches.